The 21 T cell receptor beta chains in this list originate from one sample, sequenced in a study of OX40 agonist ivuxolimab in advanced cancers. The library was prepared using the immunoSEQ multiplex PCR assay. What TCRdb holds here is the immuneACCESS table cut down to in-frame rearrangements. Part of the clones is not present; checked against another copy, under half of the missing clones reflect an unresolved V gene, and the others are unexplained. This sample comprises tens of thousands of clones, about nine tenths of them detected only once. Around 2% of the sample goes to the ten largest clones. The material was CD4+ or CD8+ T cells sorted from blood, obtained in a trial of the OX40 agonist ivuxolimab. These receptors were taken from an adult with an advanced solid tumor such as melanoma, head and neck, liver or kidney cancer.

The chain has TRBV4-1 and TRBJ2-1; 11 nucleotides agree with TRBD2. This CDR3 has 17 residues. Germline CDR1 is MGHRA and CDR2 is YSYEKL. Trimming cost V 3 bases and J 1 base; bases outside gene matches: 5. The CDR3 here is CASSQAGTSGSYNEQFF. For the CDR3, the DNA is TGCGCCAGCAGCCAGGCCGGGACTAGCGGATCCTACAATGAGCAGTTCTTC.

The J gene is TRBJ1-5, the V gene TRBV6-1, with D unresolved. V gave up 2 bases and J gave up 1 base, with 9 bases separating them. Germline loops: CDR1 MNHNS, CDR2 SASEGT. The CDR3 is 15 residues long. The CDR3 nucleotides are TGTGCCAGCAGTGAACTGCCGGCGAGCAATCAGCCCCAGCATTTT. Protein sequence: CASSELPASNQPQHF.

The V call is TRBV2, the J call TRBJ1-2; perhaps TRBD1 as D (6 bases). This CDR3 has 14 amino acids. Germline values: CDR1 SNHLY, CDR2 FYNNEI. V gave up 5 bases and J gave up 3 bases, with 13 bases separating them. Here the CDR3 DNA reads TGTGCCAGCAGTCAGGATACAGGGTACTATGGCTACACCTTC. Translated, it gives CASSQDTGYYGYTF.

This sequence joins TRBV5-1 and TRBJ2-3; 11 nucleotides align to TRBD2. This CDR3 comprises 16 residues. From germline, CDR1 is SGHRS and CDR2 YFSETQ. After removal of 4 bases from V and 2 bases from J, the junction contained 6 bases not matched to a gene. The CDR3 region is CASSQGLADSTDTQYF. DNA for the CDR3: TGCGCCAGCAGCCAGGGACTAGCGGACTCCACAGATACGCAGTATTTT.

This sequence joins TRBV5-1 and TRBJ2-2; possibly TRBD1 for D (6 bases). The germline CDR1 and CDR2 sequences are SGHRS and YFSETQ. The CDR3 is 15 residues long. The V end was cut by 4 bases, the J end by 1 base, with 11 bases between. DNA of the CDR3: TGCGCCAGCAGCGGGGGCACTCTGAACACCGGGGAGCTGTTTTTT. Amino acids: CASSGGTLNTGELFF. Full variable domain (outside the CDR3, taken from reference TRBV5-1 and TRBJ2-2): KAGVTQTPRYLIKTRGQQVTLSCSPISGHRSVSWYQQTPGQGLQFLFEYFSETQRNKGNFPGRFSGRQFSNSRSEMNVSTLELGDSALYLCASSGGTLNTGELFFGEGSRLTVL.

This rearrangement joins TRBV30 to TRBJ2-1, with 7 bases fitting TRBD2. CDR3 length: 22 amino acids. The ends lost 1 base at V and 0 bases at J; junction bases unmatched: 24. Germline-derived CDR1 and CDR2 are GTSNPN and SVGIG (reference sequence). The CDR3 DNA sequence: TGTGCCTGGAGTGGTCCGGGAATGAGTAGCGGGCCCCCGACCAGCTCCTACAATGAGCAGTTCTTC. Translated, it gives CAWSGPGMSSGPPTSSYNEQFF.

The rearrangement joins TRBV4-2 to TRBJ2-1, with D tentatively TRBD2 (6 bases). The CDR3 totals 16 residues. The V end was cut by 1 base, the J end by 3 bases, with 13 bases between. Germline V lookup: CDR1 LGHNA, CDR2 YNFKEQ. The CDR3, as DNA: TGTGCCAGCAGCCAAGCCTCGGGAGTCGGCTACAATGAGCAGTTCTTC. It codes for CASSQASGVGYNEQFF.

This chain connects TRBV11-2 to TRBJ1-3; D remains unclear. CDR3 length: 14 amino acids. Germline assignment: CDR1 SGHAT and CDR2 FQNNGV. Trimming removed 4 bases at V and 0 bases at J, with 7 bases between. CDR3 sequence reads: CASSSLGSGNTIYF. The CDR3 DNA reads as TGTGCCAGCAGCTCTCTCGGCTCTGGAAACACCATATATTTT. Filled out from reference TRBV11-2 and TRBJ1-3, the complete variable domain reads EAGVAQSPRYKIIEKRQSVAFWCNPISGHATLYWYQQILGQGPKLLIQFQNNGVVDDSQLPKDRFSAERLKGVDSTLKIQPAKLEDSAVYLCASSSLGSGNTIYFGEGSWLTVV.

This chain joins TRBV14 and TRBJ1-1; possibly TRBD1 for D (5 bases). The germline CDR1 and CDR2 sequences are SGHDN and FVKESK. The ends were cut back, 3 bases at V and 2 bases at J, with 16 bases in the middle. This CDR3 comprises 16 residues. CDR3 bases: TGTGCCAGCAGCCAGGAGCCCGGGGCCCAAAACACTGAAGCTTTCTTT. Translated: CASSQEPGAQNTEAFF. Full variable domain (rest looked up from reference TRBV14 and TRBJ1-1): EAGVTQFPSHSVIEKGQTVTLRCDPISGHDNLYWYRRVMGKEIKFLLHFVKESKQDESGMPNNRFLAERTGGTYSTLKVQPAELEDSGVYFCASSQEPGAQNTEAFFGQGTRLTVV.

The rearrangement links TRBV4-2 to TRBJ1-2; 11 positions match TRBD1. From germline, CDR1 is LGHNA and CDR2 YNFKEQ. The CDR3 contains 15 residues. Trimming cost V 0 bases and J 8 bases; bases outside gene matches: 5. The CDR3 loop reads CASSQDGGTGGGYTF. The CDR3 region has the DNA TGTGCCAGCAGCCAAGATGGCGGGACAGGGGGAGGCTACACCTTC.

The chain has TRBV11-3 and TRBJ1-1; D is uncertain. V shed 0 bases and J shed 3 bases, with 5 bases lying between them. Germline V gene sequence: CDR1 SGHNT, CDR2 YENEEA. The CDR3 extends over 13 amino acids. CDR3 residues: CASSLELDTEAFF. In nucleotides, the CDR3 is TGTGCCAGCAGCTTAGAGTTGGACACTGAAGCTTTCTTT. Using reference TRBV11-3 and TRBJ1-1 for the parts outside the CDR3, the full variable domain is EAGVVQSPRYKIIEKKQPVAFWCNPISGHNTLYWYLQNLGQGPELLIRYENEEAVDDSQLPKDRFSAERLKGVDSTLKIQPAELGDSAVYLCASSLELDTEAFFGQGTRLTVV.

The chain carries TRBV7-2 and TRBJ2-7; 8 bases are a match to TRBD1. The CDR3 runs to 14 residues. With V trimmed by 5 bases and J by 4 bases, 7 bases remained unmatched. CDR1 and CDR2 (germline): SGHTA, FQGNSA. The CDR3 loop is CASSPRQGNYEQYF. In DNA form, the CDR3 reads TGTGCCAGCAGCCCAAGACAGGGGAATTACGAGCAGTACTTC.

The gene calls are TRBV7-9 and TRBJ2-5; D remains ambiguous. Germline CDR1 reads SEHNR; CDR2 reads FQNEAQ (reference sequence). The CDR3 loop spans 13 amino acids. V was pared by 1 base and J by 4 bases, with 7 bases between. The CDR3 reads CASSLGPGETQYF. In nucleotides, the CDR3 is TGTGCCAGCAGCTTAGGCCCAGGAGAGACCCAGTACTTC.

This chain joins TRBV6-4 and TRBJ2-3; 14 bases match TRBD2. This CDR3 spans 13 amino acids. The germline V gene encodes CDR1 MRHNA and CDR2 SNTAGT. The CDR3 sequence is CGRLAGGGDTQYF. CDR3 nucleotides: TGTGGCCGACTAGCGGGAGGGGGGGATACGCAGTATTTT.

This chain uses TRBV19 with TRBJ1-2; TRBD1 aligns across 9 bases. CDR3 length: 13 amino acids. V trimming: 5 bases; J trimming: 8 bases; junction bases outside the gene matches: 6. Looked up from germline, CDR1 is LNHDA and CDR2 is SQIVND (reference sequence). The CDR3 here is CASSPGTGQGYTF. DNA for the CDR3: TGTGCCAGTAGTCCCGGGACAGGGCAAGGCTACACCTTC.

The chain employs TRBV29-1 and TRBJ2-1; 7 nucleotides agree with TRBD1. J lost 4 bases, V lost 7 bases, and 22 bases had no gene match. Germline V lookup: CDR1 SQVTM, CDR2 ANQGSEA. The CDR3 is 18 amino acids. The CDR3 loop is CSARQGRGPNFRYNEQFF. The DNA for the CDR3 is TGCAGCGCCCGACAGGGAAGGGGTCCAAATTTCAGGTACAATGAGCAGTTCTTC.

The chain recombines TRBV10-2 with TRBJ2-1; TRBD2 matches 14 bases. J lost 7 bases, V lost 2 bases, and 1 base had no gene match. CDR3 length: 15 residues. CDR1 and CDR2 from the germline V gene are WSHSY and SAAADI. CDR3 loop: CASSERTSGRNEQFF. In DNA form, the CDR3 reads TGCGCCAGCAGTGAGAGGACTAGCGGGAGGAATGAGCAGTTCTTC.

The chain has TRBV10-3 and TRBJ2-7; 12 bases fit TRBD2. From germline, CDR1 is ENHRY and CDR2 SYGVKD. Trimming cost V 6 bases and J 3 bases; bases outside gene matches: 3. The CDR3 runs to 14 residues. The CDR3 coding sequence is TGTGCCATCAGAGGACTAGCGGGATACTACGAGCAGTACTTC. Its protein product is CAIRGLAGYYEQYF.

This chain joins TRBV23-1 and TRBJ2-7, with 9 bases that match TRBD2. TRBV23-1 is noted as an ORF with a role that remains uncertain. The CDR3 spans 14 residues. With V trimmed by 4 bases and J by 5 bases, 6 bases remained unmatched. Here the CDR3 reads CASSPAGGGNEQYF. CDR3 DNA: TGCGCCAGCAGTCCGGCGGGAGGGGGAAACGAGCAGTACTTC.

V and J are TRBV2 and TRBJ1-5; D is unresolved. Germline loops: CDR1 SNHLY, CDR2 FYNNEI. V lost 5 bases and J lost 12, with 11 bases in between. The CDR3 is made up of 11 amino acids. CDR3 in DNA: TGTGCCAGCAGTTACACCGGAGACCAGCATTTT. Its protein product is CASSYTGDQHF.

The rearrangement links TRBV4-1 to TRBJ1-5, with D hard to call. Trimming removed 4 bases from V and 4 bases from J, with 8 bases in between. This CDR3 region has 13 residues. Germline V CDR1 and CDR2: MGHRA, YSYEKL. The CDR3 spells CASSPRGNQPQHF. The CDR3 DNA follows: TGCGCCAGCAGCCCACGGGGTAATCAGCCCCAGCATTTT.